This T cell receptor beta chain was found in a study of metastatic and nonmetastatic thyroid tumors. At the level of the study: Peripheral blood and tumor or nodule samples from malignant and benign thyroid patients were compared. General study points: Versus benign nodules, malignant thyroid tumors reportedly had significantly higher TCR beta diversity, in blood and tumor.

As concerns this clone: Its antigen is currently unknown.

This CDR3 has 14 residues. Trimming took 2 bases from V and 5 from J, leaving 14 bases between them. Germline V CDR1 and CDR2: GTSNPN, SVGIG (reference sequence). Per the original data handling: Clinicopathological groups supplied CDR3 differences that were used to build a distant-metastasis classifier for papillary thyroid cancer. With MiXCR, TCRdb reprocessed the PCR reads. The V and J calls and clone size are TCRdb's, not the authors'. The table shows about 16,000 clones, with about 25% occurring only once. No patient had received any treatment before thyroid surgery. Sequencing was done on a sample of blood. J is TRBJ2-3 and V is TRBV30; D may be TRBD2 (6 bases). The clonotype originates from a male donor with papillary thyroid cancer or a benign thyroid nodule (not recorded which). Some clones in this sample may be carry-over from other donors' samples. The chain's CDR3 is CAWSPGLALDTQYF. DNA for the CDR3: TGTGCCTGGAGTCCGGGGCTAGCGTTAGATACGCAGTATTTT. Filled out from reference TRBV30 and TRBJ2-3, the complete variable domain reads SQTIHQWPATLVQPVGSPLSLECTVEGTSNPNLYWYRQAAGRGLQLLFYSVGIGQISSEVPQNLSASRPQDRQFILSSKKLLLSDSGFYLCAWSPGLALDTQYFGPGTRLTVL.